This T cell receptor (beta chain) was observed in a study of T cell responses to AZD1222 COVID-19 vaccine. Study-wide background: Analysis merged second doses at about 4 or about 12 weeks. Whole-study findings and limits: AZD1222 recipients seropositive at baseline numbered only 5 to 7.

Germline V gene data show CDR1 as SNHLY and CDR2 as FYNNEI. With 2 bases clipped from V and 5 bases from J, the junction kept 6 bases outside the gene matches. The CDR3 consists of 14 residues. This clone was recorded only once. Its target is not known. Repertoires were generated with immunoSEQ multiplex PCR, while TCRdb's copy carries only in-frame clones and drops some. The sample lists 180,000 or so clones, 90% to 95% occurring once. The sequence was obtained from an adult in good health. This specimen consisted of peripheral blood, obtained on day 0 of AZD1222 vaccination. This sequence joins TRBV2 and TRBJ2-7, with 7 nucleotides matching TRBD1. Here the CDR3 DNA reads TGTGCCAGCAGTGAAAGGGACAGAATCCACGAGCAGTACTTC. Encoded protein: CASSERDRIHEQYF.